This T cell receptor (beta chain) was identified during a study of T-cell memory formation after mild COVID-19. This clonotype has just a few counts. TCRdb processed the 5' RACE reads anew with MiXCR; each CDR3 protein has one entry. The table has approximately 300,000 distinct CDR3 sequences, approximately 15% seen once. The CDR3 spans 16 residues. Trimming removed 2 bases from V and 0 bases from J, with 12 bases in between. In germline, CDR1 is SNHLY, CDR2 FYNNEI. Sequenced input: PBMCs or a T cell subset sorted from them (not recorded which). This sequence originates from a man between 18 and 35 years old who had mild COVID-19 (a few samples of this study predate the infection). Cell type and time point are not known. The chain uses TRBV2 and TRBJ2-3; possible D gene TRBD2, 7 bases. The CDR3 region is CASSEKEGGSTDTQYF. The CDR3 nucleotides are TGTGCCAGCAGTGAAAAGGAGGGGGGGAGCACAGATACGCAGTATTTT.